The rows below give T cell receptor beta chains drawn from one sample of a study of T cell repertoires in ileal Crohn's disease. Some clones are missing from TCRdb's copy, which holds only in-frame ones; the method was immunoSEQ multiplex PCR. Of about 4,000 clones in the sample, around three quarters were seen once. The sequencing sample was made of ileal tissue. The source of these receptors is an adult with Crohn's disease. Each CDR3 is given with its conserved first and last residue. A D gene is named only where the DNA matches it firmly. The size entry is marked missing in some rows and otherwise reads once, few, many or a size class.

TGCGCCAGCCTGAGCGGGGGGTTTAACACCGGGGAGCTGTTTTTT	CASLSGGFNTGELFF	once	TRBJ2-2	TRBV10-1	TRBD2
TGTGCCAGCAGCTTAGGGACAGGGGCTGGTTATAGCAATCAGCCCCAGCATTTT	CASSLGTGAGYSNQPQHF	-	TRBJ1-5	TRBV5-8	TRBD1
TGTGCCAGCAAAGTCCAGGGGGCGACGTTCGATACGCAGTATTTT	CASKVQGATFDTQYF	few	TRBJ2-3	TRBV2	TRBD1
TGTGCCAGCACTTCTAGCGGGGAGGGACACAATGAGCAGTTCTTC	CASTSSGEGHNEQFF	-	TRBJ2-1	TRBV28	TRBD2
TGTGCCAGCAGCGGACAGGGGGGCCCCGTCACTTACGAGCAGTACTTC	CASSGQGGPVTYEQYF	few	TRBJ2-7	TRBV2	TRBD1
TGTGCCAGCCAACCCAAAGAAGGCGGCACAAATTCACCCCTCCACTTT	CASQPKEGGTNSPLHF	hyperexpanded	TRBJ1-6	TRBV19	-
TGTGCCAGCAGCATTCGAATGGGGAGTACAGCTTTCTTT	CASSIRMGSTAFF	-	TRBJ1-1	TRBV11-2	-
TGCGCCAGCAGCTTGGCCCCAGGAGAGGGATATAATTCACCCCTCCACTTT	CASSLAPGEGYNSPLHF	-	TRBJ1-6	TRBV5-1	-
TGCGCCAGCAGCTCGACAGGGGCGAACACTGAAGCTTTCTTT	CASSSTGANTEAFF	-	TRBJ1-1	TRBV5-1	TRBD1
TGTGCCAGCAGCGAGGGGGACAATCAGCCCCAGCATTTT	CASSEGDNQPQHF	once	TRBJ1-5	TRBV11-2	-
TGCGCCAGCATAGCGGGGGAGGAGGTGAATGAGCAGTTCTTC	CASIAGEEVNEQFF	-	TRBJ2-1	TRBV5-1	TRBD2
TGCGCCAGCAGCTTGGCAGGGGACGGGCTGGAGTTCTTC	CASSLAGDGLEFF	-	TRBJ2-1	TRBV5-1	-
TGCGCCAGCAGCCAAAGGACAGGGAATAAGGCTGAGCAGTTCTTC	CASSQRTGNKAEQFF	-	TRBJ2-1	TRBV4-1	TRBD1
TGTGCCAGCAGTGAGGACAGCGCGTTTCGATACACCTTC	CASSEDSAFRYTF	-	TRBJ1-2	TRBV2	-
TGTGCCAGCAGTTCGGACGGGAGCTATGGCTACACCTTC	CASSSDGSYGYTF	-	TRBJ1-2	TRBV27	-
TGTGCCAGCAGTTCCCCCCGACAGGGAATCCCTCACGAGCAGTACTTC	CASSSPRQGIPHEQYF	once	TRBJ2-7	TRBV27	TRBD1
TGCGCCAGCAGCTCGACTAGCGGGGGCACTACCTACGAGCAGTACTTC	CASSSTSGGTTYEQYF	-	TRBJ2-7	TRBV5-1	TRBD2
TGTGCCAGCAGTGAACCCAGTTGGACAGGGAAAGCCCAGCCCCAGCATTTT	CASSEPSWTGKAQPQHF	-	TRBJ1-5	TRBV2	TRBD1
TGTGCCAGCAGTTATTTGGAGGGACAGGACAATGAGCAGTTCTTC	CASSYLEGQDNEQFF	-	TRBJ2-1	TRBV6-5	TRBD1
TGCGCCAGCAGCCAAACCGGGACTAGCGATAACAGGCAGTACTTC	CASSQTGTSDNRQYF	-	TRBJ2-7	TRBV4-3	TRBD2
TGTGCCAGCTCACTTCTTGGGGGGGACACTGAAGCTTTCTTT	CASSLLGGDTEAFF	-	TRBJ1-1	TRBV18	-
TGCAGTGCTACAGGGAAGGGAAAACTGTTTTTT	CSATGKGKLFF	-	TRBJ1-4	TRBV20-1	-
TGTGCCAGCAGCACCTTCGAACGGGAGGGCACTGAAGCTTTCTTT	CASSTFEREGTEAFF	-	TRBJ1-1	TRBV5-6	-
TGTGCCAGCTCATCCGACACGTCTAACTATGGCTACACCTTC	CASSSDTSNYGYTF	-	TRBJ1-2	TRBV18	-
TGTGCCAGCAGTGATAGCGGGAGAGGGGGGGAGCTGTTTTTT	CASSDSGRGGELFF	once	TRBJ2-2	TRBV28	TRBD2
TGTGCCAGCAGTTGGAACGGAGTCGCTTTCTTT	CASSWNGVAFF	few	TRBJ1-1	TRBV5-4	-
TGTGCCAGCAGTTACCAGCCCGGAGTCTATGGCTACACCTTC	CASSYQPGVYGYTF	few	TRBJ1-2	TRBV6-6	-
TGTGCCAGCAGTACGACTGACGCCTCCTACAATGAGCAGTTCTTC	CASSTTDASYNEQFF	few	TRBJ2-1	TRBV28	-